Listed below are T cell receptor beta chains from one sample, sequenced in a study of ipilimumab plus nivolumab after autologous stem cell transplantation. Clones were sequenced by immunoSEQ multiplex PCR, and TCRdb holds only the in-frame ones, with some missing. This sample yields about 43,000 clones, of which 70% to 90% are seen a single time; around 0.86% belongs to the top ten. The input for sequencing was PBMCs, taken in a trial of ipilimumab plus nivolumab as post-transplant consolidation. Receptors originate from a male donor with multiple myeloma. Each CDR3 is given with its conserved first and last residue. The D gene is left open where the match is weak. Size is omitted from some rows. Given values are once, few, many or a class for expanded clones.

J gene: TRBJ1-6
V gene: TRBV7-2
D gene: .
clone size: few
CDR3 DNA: TGTGCCAGCATAGGACAGCACGATTCACCCCTCCACTTT
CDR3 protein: CASIGQHDSPLHF

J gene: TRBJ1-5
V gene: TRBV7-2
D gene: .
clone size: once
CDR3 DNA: TGTGCCAGCAGCCCCCGACCGCGGGACCAGCCCCAGCATTTT
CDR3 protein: CASSPRPRDQPQHF

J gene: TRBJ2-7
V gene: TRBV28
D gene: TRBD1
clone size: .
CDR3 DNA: TGTGCCAGCACCCGCGATACAGGGGTAATCAGAGAGCAGTACTTC
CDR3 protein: CASTRDTGVIREQYF

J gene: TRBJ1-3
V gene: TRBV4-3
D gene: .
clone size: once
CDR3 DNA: TGCGCCAGCAGCCAGGATTTTGGAAACACCATATATTTT
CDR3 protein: CASSQDFGNTIYF

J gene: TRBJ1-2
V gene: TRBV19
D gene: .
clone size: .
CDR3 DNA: TGTGCCAGTAGTATTTTTACAGACAATGGCTACACCTTC
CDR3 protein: CASSIFTDNGYTF

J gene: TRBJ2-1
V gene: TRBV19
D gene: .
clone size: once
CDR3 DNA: TGTGCCAGTAACCGTCCATCCTACAATGAGCAGTTCTTC
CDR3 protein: CASNRPSYNEQFF

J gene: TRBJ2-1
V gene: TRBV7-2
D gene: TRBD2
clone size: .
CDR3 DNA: TGTGCCACCAAGCTTTCACTAGCGGGGGGCAATGAGCAGTTCTTC
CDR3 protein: CATKLSLAGGNEQFF

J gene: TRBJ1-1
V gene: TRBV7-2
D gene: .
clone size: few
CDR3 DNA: TGTGCCAGCAGCAGGGAGTCTGAAGCTTTCTTT
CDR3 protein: CASSRESEAFF

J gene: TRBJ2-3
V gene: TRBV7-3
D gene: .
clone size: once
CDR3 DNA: TGTGCCAGCAGCTCCGTGCTCCCCGAAACGCAGTATTTT
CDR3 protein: CASSSVLPETQYF

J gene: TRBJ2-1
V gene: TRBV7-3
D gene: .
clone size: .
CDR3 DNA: TGTGCCAGCAGCTCCCTTCCTGGGGATGAGCAGTTCTTC
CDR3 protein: CASSSLPGDEQFF

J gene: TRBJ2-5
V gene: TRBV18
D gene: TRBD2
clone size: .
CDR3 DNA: TGTGCCAGCTCGACCGGGACTAGCGGGAGTGCGGAGACCCAGTACTTC
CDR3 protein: CASSTGTSGSAETQYF

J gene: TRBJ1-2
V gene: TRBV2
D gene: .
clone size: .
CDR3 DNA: TGTGCTGGAGGACAGCATTACACCTTC
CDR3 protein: CAGGQHYTF

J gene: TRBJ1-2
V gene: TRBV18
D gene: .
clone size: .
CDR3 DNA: TGTGCCAGCTCACCAAGTCCGGGACCCTTAGAAGACTATGGCTACACCTTC
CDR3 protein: CASSPSPGPLEDYGYTF

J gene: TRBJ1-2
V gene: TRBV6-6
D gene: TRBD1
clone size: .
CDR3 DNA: TGTGCCAGCATTATGGGGGCAGGGGGTGGCTACACCTTC
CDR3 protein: CASIMGAGGGYTF

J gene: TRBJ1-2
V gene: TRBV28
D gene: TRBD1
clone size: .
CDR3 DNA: TGTGCCAGCAGTTTGGGCGGAAACAGGGGGGATGGCTACACCTTC
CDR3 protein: CASSLGGNRGDGYTF

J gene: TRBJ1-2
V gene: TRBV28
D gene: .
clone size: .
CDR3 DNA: TGTGCCAGCAGGAAGGTCCATCTGAGGGCCAGCAACTATGGCTACACCTTC
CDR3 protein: CASRKVHLRASNYGYTF

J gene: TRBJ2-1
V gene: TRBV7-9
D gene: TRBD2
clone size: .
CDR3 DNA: TGTGCCAGCAGCCCACACAGGCGGGAGGAAAATGAGCAGTTCTTC
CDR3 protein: CASSPHRREENEQFF

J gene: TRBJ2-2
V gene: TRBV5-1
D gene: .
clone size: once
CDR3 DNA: TGCGCCAGCAGCTCTCGACCGACCGGGGAGCTGTTTTTT
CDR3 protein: CASSSRPTGELFF

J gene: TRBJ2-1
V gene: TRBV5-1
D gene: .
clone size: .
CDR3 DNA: TGCGCCAGCAGCTTGGTACTCGGGGGTCATGAGCAGTTCTTC
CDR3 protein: CASSLVLGGHEQFF

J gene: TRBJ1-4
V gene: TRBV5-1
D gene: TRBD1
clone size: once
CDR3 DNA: TGCGCCAGCAGCGGGAGTAGGGGGCGCACAGGCGCTAATGAAAAACTGTTTTTT
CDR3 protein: CASSGSRGRTGANEKLFF

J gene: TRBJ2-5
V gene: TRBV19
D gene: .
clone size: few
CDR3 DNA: TGTGCCAGTCGGTTGTTAGGCGGGGAGACCCAGTACTTC
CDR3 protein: CASRLLGGETQYF

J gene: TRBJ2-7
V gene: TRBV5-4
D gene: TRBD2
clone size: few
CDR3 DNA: TGTGCCAGCAGCTTGAGCGGGGGGGCCTCCTACGAGCAGTACTTC
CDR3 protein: CASSLSGGASYEQYF

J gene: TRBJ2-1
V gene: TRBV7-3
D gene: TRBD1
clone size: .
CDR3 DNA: TGTGCCAGCAGCCCAGGGACAGGGGCCTACAATGAGCAGTTCTTC
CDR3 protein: CASSPGTGAYNEQFF

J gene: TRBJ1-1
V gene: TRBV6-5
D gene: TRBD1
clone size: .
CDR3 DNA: TGTGCCAGCAGTATGGGACAGCGTGAAGCTTTCTTT
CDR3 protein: CASSMGQREAFF

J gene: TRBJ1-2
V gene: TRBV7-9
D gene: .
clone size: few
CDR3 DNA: TGTGCCAGCAGCTTAGAGGCGGGGAGCTATGGCTACACCTTC
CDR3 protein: CASSLEAGSYGYTF

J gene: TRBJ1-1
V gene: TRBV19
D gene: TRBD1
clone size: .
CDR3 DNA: TGTGCCAGTAGTACACAACAGGGGGCTGAAGCTTTCTTT
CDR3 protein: CASSTQQGAEAFF

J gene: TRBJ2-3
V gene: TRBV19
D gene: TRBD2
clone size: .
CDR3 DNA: TGTGCCAGTAGTATACCCGGGGCTAGCGGGAGTGGCACAGATACGCAGTATTTT
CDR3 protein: CASSIPGASGSGTDTQYF

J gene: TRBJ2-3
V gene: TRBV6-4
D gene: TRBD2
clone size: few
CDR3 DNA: TGTGCCAGCAGTGAGACTAGCGGGAGCGGAGATACGCAGTATTTT
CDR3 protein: CASSETSGSGDTQYF

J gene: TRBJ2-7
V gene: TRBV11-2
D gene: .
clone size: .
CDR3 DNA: TGTGCCAGCAGCTTTAGGGAAGGGCCCTACGAGCAGTACTTC
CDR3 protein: CASSFREGPYEQYF

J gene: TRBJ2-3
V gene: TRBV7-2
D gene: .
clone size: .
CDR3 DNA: TGTGCCAGCAGAACCTCTCTGGCCAAAGAGTCGCAGTATTTT
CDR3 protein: CASRTSLAKESQYF

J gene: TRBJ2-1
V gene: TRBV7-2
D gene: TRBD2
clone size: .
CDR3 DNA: TGTGCCAGCAGCAGACTAGCGCCCACGATAAGGTCTTACAATGAGCAGTTCTTC
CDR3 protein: CASSRLAPTIRSYNEQFF

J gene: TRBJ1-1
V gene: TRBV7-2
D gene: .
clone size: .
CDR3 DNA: TGTGCCAGCAGCTACACAGGGACGAACACTGAAGCTTTCTTT
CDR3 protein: CASSYTGTNTEAFF

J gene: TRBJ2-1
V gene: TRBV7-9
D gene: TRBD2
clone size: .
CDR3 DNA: TGTGCCAGCAGCCCCCGGGGACTAGGGGATGAGCAGTTCTTC
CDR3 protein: CASSPRGLGDEQFF

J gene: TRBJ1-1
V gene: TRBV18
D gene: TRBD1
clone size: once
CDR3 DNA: TGTGCCAGCTCACAGGGACAGGGGGATTGGACTGAAGCTTTCTTT
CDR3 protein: CASSQGQGDWTEAFF

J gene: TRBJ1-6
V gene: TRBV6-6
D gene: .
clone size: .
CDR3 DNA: TGTGCCAGCACCCTGACGACGGAGGTTGATTCACCCCTCCACTTT
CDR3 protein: CASTLTTEVDSPLHF

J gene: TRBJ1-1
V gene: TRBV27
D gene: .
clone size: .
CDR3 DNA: TGTGCCAGCAGGGGGTCGTCCTCTGGGAACACTGAAGCTTTCTTT
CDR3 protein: CASRGSSSGNTEAFF

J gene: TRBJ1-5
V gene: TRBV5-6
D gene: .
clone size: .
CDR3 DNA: TGTGCCAGCAGCTTGGCCCTGGGATTGCAGCCCCAGCATTTT
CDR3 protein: CASSLALGLQPQHF

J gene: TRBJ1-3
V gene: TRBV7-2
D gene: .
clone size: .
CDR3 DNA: TGTGCCAGCAGCTTAGCCCAGGGCTCTGGAAACACCATATATTTT
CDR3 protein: CASSLAQGSGNTIYF

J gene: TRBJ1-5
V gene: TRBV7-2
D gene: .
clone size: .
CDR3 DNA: TGTGCCAGCAGCCTAGAGGCCAATCAGCCCCAGCATTTT
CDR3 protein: CASSLEANQPQHF

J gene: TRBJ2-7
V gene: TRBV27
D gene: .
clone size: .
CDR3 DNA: TGTGCCAGCAGTTCTGAAGGTCGGACCTACGAGCAGTACTTC
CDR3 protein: CASSSEGRTYEQYF

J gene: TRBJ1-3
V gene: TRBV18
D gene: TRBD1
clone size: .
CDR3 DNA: TGTGCCAGCTCACCACGGGGACAGGGGGCGACCGGAAACACCATATATTTT
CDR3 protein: CASSPRGQGATGNTIYF

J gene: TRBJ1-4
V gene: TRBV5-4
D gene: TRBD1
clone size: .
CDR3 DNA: TGTGCCAGCAGCTTGGCAACAGGGGATGAAAAACTGTTTTTT
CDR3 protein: CASSLATGDEKLFF

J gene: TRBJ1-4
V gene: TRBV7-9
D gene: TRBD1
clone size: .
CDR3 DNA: TGTGCCAGCAGCTTCGCAGGGGGGACTAATGAAAAACTGTTTTTT
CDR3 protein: CASSFAGGTNEKLFF

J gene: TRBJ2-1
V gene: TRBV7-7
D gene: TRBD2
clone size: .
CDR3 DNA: TGTGCTAGCAGCTTAGGTCTAGCGGGAGTGGCAAGCGAGCAGTTCTTC
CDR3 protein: CASSLGLAGVASEQFF

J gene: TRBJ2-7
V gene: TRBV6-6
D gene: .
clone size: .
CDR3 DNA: TGTGCCAGCAGACAGGGTAGCTACGAGCAGTACTTC
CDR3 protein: CASRQGSYEQYF

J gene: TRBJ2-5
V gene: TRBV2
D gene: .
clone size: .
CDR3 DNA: TGTGCCAGCAGTGACAGGGCCGGGCTAGAGACCCAGTACTTC
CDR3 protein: CASSDRAGLETQYF

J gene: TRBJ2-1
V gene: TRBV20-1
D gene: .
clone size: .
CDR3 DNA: TGCAGTGCTAGCCCCCCTAATGAGCAGTTCTTC
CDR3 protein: CSASPPNEQFF

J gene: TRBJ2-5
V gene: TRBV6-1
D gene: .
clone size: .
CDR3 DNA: TGTGCCAGCGTCCCTACTGGGGGGGAGACCCAGTACTTC
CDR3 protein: CASVPTGGETQYF

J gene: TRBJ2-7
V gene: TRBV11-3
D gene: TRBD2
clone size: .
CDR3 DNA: TGTGCCAGCAGGCTCACTAGCGGGGATACCTACGAGCAGTACTTC
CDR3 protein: CASRLTSGDTYEQYF

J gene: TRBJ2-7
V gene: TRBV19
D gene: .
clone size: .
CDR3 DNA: TGTGCCAGCGGAGGGTCCGGGGTTTACGAGCAGTACTTC
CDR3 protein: CASGGSGVYEQYF

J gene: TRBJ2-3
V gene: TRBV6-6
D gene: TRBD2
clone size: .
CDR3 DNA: TGTGCCAGCCTAGCGGGAGAGTCAGATACGCAGTATTTT
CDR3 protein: CASLAGESDTQYF

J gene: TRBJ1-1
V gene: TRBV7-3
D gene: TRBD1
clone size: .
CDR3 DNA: TGTGCCAGCAGCTTAACTGATCGGGACAGGGGACCTGACACTGAAGCTTTCTTT
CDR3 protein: CASSLTDRDRGPDTEAFF

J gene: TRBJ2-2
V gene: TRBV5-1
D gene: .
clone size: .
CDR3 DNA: TGCGCCAGCAGCTTGGCCGCGGTCACGGCGACCGGGGAGCTGTTTTTT
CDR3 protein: CASSLAAVTATGELFF

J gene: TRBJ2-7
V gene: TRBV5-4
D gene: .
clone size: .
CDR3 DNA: TGTGCCAGCAGCTTGGGGGCATTCTCCTACGAGCAGTACTTC
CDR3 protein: CASSLGAFSYEQYF

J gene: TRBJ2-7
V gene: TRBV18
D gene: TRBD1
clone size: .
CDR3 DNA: TGTGCCAGCTCACCACCCTCCATAGGACAGGGGGCCTACGAGCAGTACTTC
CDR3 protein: CASSPPSIGQGAYEQYF

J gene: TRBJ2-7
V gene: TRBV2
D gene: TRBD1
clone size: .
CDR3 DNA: TGTGCCAGCACAGCTGACAGGGTCGGATCCTACGAGCAGTACTTC
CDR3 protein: CASTADRVGSYEQYF

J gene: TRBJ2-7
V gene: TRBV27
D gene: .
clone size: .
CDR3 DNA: TGTGCCAGCAGGCCCCAGGGGGGATACTCCTACGAGCAGTACTTC
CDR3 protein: CASRPQGGYSYEQYF

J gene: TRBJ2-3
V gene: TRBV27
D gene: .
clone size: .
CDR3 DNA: TGTGCCAGCAGCATACAAAGGCGGGATACGCAGTATTTT
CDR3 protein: CASSIQRRDTQYF